A single sample is the source of the 15 T cell receptor beta chains below, sequenced in a study of shared clonotypes between healthy human individuals (dated by TCRdb to about 2020). The protocol used for the library was the immunoSEQ multiplex PCR assay. Drawn from immuneACCESS, this table holds only the in-frame rearrangements with V and J called that TCRdb kept. Clones are partly lost; checked studies trace under half to an unresolved V gene and leave the rest unexplained. The sample data list some 450,000 clones, and approximately 77% of these were observed just once. The ten most abundant clones make up approximately 12% of the sample. Input material: PBMCs. The receptors derive from a woman aged 40 to 55 in good health. Some clones in this sample may be carry-over from other donors' samples.

The table lists this clone with many counts. The chain combines TRBV6-4 with TRBJ2-6, with D unclear. Germline CDR1 and CDR2: MRHNA and SNTAGT. V lost 6 bases and J 0 bases, leaving 9 bases between the germline ends. CDR3 size: 15 residues. CDR3 sequence: CASSWADSGANVLTF. CDR3 in DNA: TGTGCCAGCAGCTGGGCCGACTCTGGGGCCAACGTCCTGACTTTC.

The gene calls are TRBV5-6 and TRBJ2-1, with unresolved D. The CDR3 is 13 amino acids. Looked up from germline, CDR1 is SGHDT and CDR2 is YYEEEE. V was trimmed by 1 base and J by 6 bases, leaving 8 bases between them. CDR3 region: CASSLLSSNEQFF. CDR3 nucleotides: TGTGCCAGCAGCTTGCTGAGTAGCAATGAGCAGTTCTTC.

The V and J genes are TRBV19 and TRBJ1-5; D unresolved. CDR1 is LNHDA, CDR2 SQIVND, per germline (reference sequence). The CDR3 length is 12 residues. Trimming cost V 8 bases and J 3 bases, with 8 bases left between them. The CDR3 nucleotides read TGTGCCAGTCAGGACCCCAATCAGCCCCAGCATTTT. It translates to CASQDPNQPQHF.

The chain carries TRBV9 and TRBJ2-1; 15 bases match TRBD2. V lost 3 bases and J lost 7; bases outside the gene matches: 11. Germline V lookup: CDR1 SGDLS, CDR2 YYNGEE. This CDR3 has 18 residues. For the CDR3, the DNA is TGTGCCAGCAGCGCCGGACTAGCGGGAGGGCCCGGGGGGAATGAGCAGTTCTTC. It codes for CASSAGLAGGPGGNEQFF.

The rearrangement uses TRBV7-6 and TRBJ2-7; the match to TRBD2 covers 11 bases. The V segment lost 2 bases and the J segment 4 bases; nucleotides outside the gene matches: 4. The length of the CDR3 is 15 residues. Germline loops: CDR1 SGHVS, CDR2 FNYEAQ. The CDR3 DNA sequence: TGTGCCAGCAGCTTAAGTAGCGGGAGGGTTTACGAGCAGTACTTC. Its protein product is CASSLSSGRVYEQYF.

J is TRBJ2-7 and V is TRBV15, with 8 bases identical to TRBD2. The CDR3 sequence is 16 residues long. Trimming removed 5 bases from V and 2 bases from J; junction bases left unmatched: 11. Germline V gives CDR1 LNHNV, CDR2 YYDKDF (reference sequence). The CDR3 region has the DNA TGTGCCACCAGCGGCGGGGTAGCGGGACACCCCTACGAGCAGTACTTC. It translates to CATSGGVAGHPYEQYF.

This clone was observed at least ten times. V and J are TRBV11-2 and TRBJ1-3; D perhaps matches TRBD1 (6 bases). Trimming pared 5 bases from V and 8 bases from J, leaving 13 bases between. The CDR3 loop spans 13 amino acids. Germline lookup yields CDR1 SGHAT and CDR2 FQNNGV. The CDR3 protein is CASSRTRGDTIYF. The CDR3 nucleotides read TGTGCCAGCAGCCGCACCAGGGGAGACACCATATATTTT. Full variable domain (outside the CDR3, taken from reference TRBV11-2 and TRBJ1-3): EAGVAQSPRYKIIEKRQSVAFWCNPISGHATLYWYQQILGQGPKLLIQFQNNGVVDDSQLPKDRFSAERLKGVDSTLKIQPAKLEDSAVYLCASSRTRGDTIYFGEGSWLTVV.

The J gene is TRBJ1-2, the V gene TRBV20-1; 9 bases fit TRBD1. The trim removed 6 bases at V and 5 bases at J, leaving 1 base unmatched. Per the germline V gene, CDR1 is DFQATT and CDR2 is SNEGSKA (reference sequence). This CDR3 spans 11 amino acids. The CDR3 region is CSAGTGYGYTF. CDR3 nucleotide sequence: TGCAGTGCGGGGACAGGGTATGGCTACACCTTC.

In the case of this clone: It may be a read error: a sequence one base away is much more abundant. The genes are TRBV5-1 and TRBJ2-2; 10 nucleotides line up with TRBD1. The CDR3 runs to 17 residues. Germline CDR1 and CDR2: SGHRS and YFSETQ. Here the CDR3 reads CASSEGPGQGNTGELLF. The CDR3 nucleotides are TGCGCCAGCAGCGAGGGGCCGGGACAGGGGAACACCGGGGAGCTGCTTTTT.

This rearrangement joins TRBV10-3 to TRBJ2-7; TRBD2 aligns across 8 bases. The V segment lost 4 bases and the J segment 0 bases; nucleotides outside the gene matches: 14. The CDR3 covers 18 residues. The germline V gene encodes CDR1 ENHRY and CDR2 SYGVKD. As DNA, the CDR3 is TGTGCCATCAGTGCCCGGGGGGGGTCCGGCGTTTTCTCCTACGAGCAGTACTTC. It translates to CAISARGGSGVFSYEQYF.

Concerning this clone: Other nucleotide sequences from this sample produce the same CDR3. The chain joins TRBV6-4 to TRBJ1-3; D may be TRBD1 (6 bases). The V end lost 7 bases, the J end lost 3 bases, and 28 bases lay between the germline ends. The CDR3 spans 19 residues. Germline V lookup: CDR1 MRHNA, CDR2 SNTAGT. The CDR3 coding sequence is TGTGCCAGCATCCCCTCGGACCGGGACAAGGGTTTTGGTGGAAACACCATATATTTT. It encodes CASIPSDRDKGFGGNTIYF.

The CDR3 sequence is CAISEGWGGKGTEAFF. The CDR3 DNA sequence: TGTGCCATCAGTGAAGGTTGGGGGGGCAAGGGCACTGAAGCTTTCTTT. V and J are TRBV10-3 and TRBJ1-1, with a weak D call TRBD1 (6 bases). This CDR3 is built from 16 residues. Per germline, CDR1 ENHRY and CDR2 SYGVKD. Trimming removed 3 bases from V and 4 bases from J, with 18 bases in between.

This clone was detected a few times. The rearrangement joins TRBV11-2 to TRBJ2-7; TRBD2 matches 10 bases. This CDR3 has 15 residues. V shed 6 bases and J 2 bases; nucleotides not matched to a gene: 7. The germline CDR1 and CDR2 sequences are SGHAT and FQNNGV. The CDR3 nucleotides are TGTGCCAGCAGAAAACTAGCGGGGAGGGCCTACGAGCAGTACTTC. Residues: CASRKLAGRAYEQYF.

The V gene is TRBV11-1, the J gene TRBJ2-7, with 9 bases aligning to TRBD2. V gave up 2 bases and J gave up 5 bases; unmatched junction bases: 13. CDR1 SGHAT and CDR2 FQDESV come from the germline V gene (reference sequence). The CDR3 has 17 residues. CDR3 sequence: CASSLLSGRPLGHEQYF. The CDR3 nucleotides read TGTGCCAGCAGCTTACTAAGCGGGAGGCCCCTGGGGCACGAGCAGTACTTC.

The chain links TRBV5-6 to TRBJ2-7; TRBD1 matches at 8 bases. After removal of 0 bases from V and 2 bases from J, the junction contained 4 bases not matched to a gene. The CDR3 length is 15 residues. Germline V gene sequence: CDR1 SGHDT, CDR2 YYEEEE. DNA of the CDR3: TGTGCCAGCAGCTTGGGAACAGGGGGAACCTACGAGCAGTACTTC. It encodes CASSLGTGGTYEQYF.